This T cell receptor beta chain originates from a study of shared clonotypes between healthy human individuals (dated by TCRdb to about 2020). For the study in its entirety: The cohort included three men and a couple of women between 18 and 49 years of age. For each donor, CD4 naive and CD4 memory were each given three plates, CD8 naive was given two plates, and CD8 memory was given one plate. Leukapheresis yielded between about 0.9 and 9 billion PBMCs per donor. To increase sequencing depth and limit assay-specific biases, TCR repertoire library preparation and sequencing were carried out by different laboratories using diverse techniques. To estimate repertoire size and how much clonotypes are shared between individuals, the study performed deep sequencing of blood TCR repertoires from five healthy adults.

As regards this clone: The antigen it binds to is not known. Qualities for individual bases were not recorded, and no much larger clone is one base off.

Using the deep immunoSEQ assay, TCR CDR3 regions were amplified from genomic DNA by multiplex PCR. Extracted genomic DNA from each cell subset was distributed evenly across all wells of several immunoSEQ 96-well plates, and each plate was treated as a replicate. For sorted subsets, about 210 ng of genomic DNA, equivalent to 25,000 to 35,000 T cell genomes, went into each replicate PCR. The purified libraries were quantified using a Qubit 3.0 fluorometer, sized with a Bioanalyzer 2100, and then quantified again using the KAPA Library Quantification kit. A separate single-read 150-cycle Illumina NextSeq 550 flow cell was used to sequence each immunoSEQ 96-well plate. From the authors' description of their analysis: Because the immunoSEQ output held only junctional sequences and lacked quality scores, the filtering could not match the filtering applied to full-length reads. Sequences were annotated with PyIR, a Python wrapper for IgBLAST v1.9, using IMGT germline references to assign V/J genes and CDR3. Reads were filtered out if the reads had weak V/J assignments (E-value above 1e-6), no CDR3, stop codons, out-of-frame junctions, or ambiguous translated residues. V3J clonotypes were defined as sequences sharing an identical inferred V gene, J gene, and CDR3 amino acid sequence. Percentage overlap between repertoires was computed as shared unique clonotypes divided by the size of the smaller repertoire. Three approaches were used to assess repertoire richness: RTK rarefaction, the Chao1 estimator, and Recon v2.1 estimates of unobserved clonotypes. Generation probabilities were computed with OLGA for all TCRbeta clonotypes obtained by the gDNA method from a few donors. Held by TCRdb, this immuneACCESS table contains in-frame sequences only and omits some clones. Under half of the omission traces to an unresolved V gene where checked; the cause of the rest is unknown. V, J and clone size reflect that table, while D and trimming were determined from the DNA. Within this sample are over a million clones, with around 95% of them counted one time only. The top ten clones comprise roughly 1.2% of the sample.

The donors were healthy, HIV-negative adults with no recently reported acute infections or vaccinations. Every donor was a Caucasian adult residing in Nashville, Tennessee, USA. CD4+ T cells were enriched by magnetic negative selection; naive cells were then positively selected on CD45RA, and the negative fraction formed the memory subset. Blood was collected by leukapheresis, and PBMCs were isolated by Ficoll-Histopaque density gradient centrifugation and then cryopreserved in liquid nitrogen vapor phase. Analytical flow cytometry was used to check the purity and quantity of each magnetically sorted T cell population. Genomic DNA was isolated from each sorted fraction and quantified by UV absorbance on a Nanodrop 2000c. Study-level results and caveats: Compared with non-shared clonotypes, the clonotypes found in all four sorted-subset donors had higher generation probabilities. Pairwise subsampling indicated that sequencing depth was expected to affect the degree of clonotype sharing among donors. Sampling was restricted to blood, and TCR repertoires in tissues likely differ from the TCR repertoires found in blood. Because the study included only a small number of donors, the genetic and exposure-history diversity represented was limited. Even with the large sequencing depth, rarefaction of the sorted-subset datasets indicated that sequencing was incomplete. When a handful of donors were compared, the shared fraction of clonotypes was about 5.2% for naive CD4, 3.5% to 4% for naive CD8, 2.3% for memory CD4, and around 0.4% for memory CD8. Naive subsets generally had larger estimated clonotype richness than memory subsets did.

The CDR3 covers 14 residues, taking in both the cysteine and the phenylalanine. This entry keeps only the CDR3 DNA: 42 bases, framed from base 1. Trimming at the junction amounts to 2 bases on V and 0 bases on J, and the germline ends lie 7 bases apart. CDR1 and CDR2 were assigned from the germline V gene as KGHSH and LQKENI. The sequencing input was naive CD4+ T cells sorted from blood. The cell subset or site label, read with the paper, signifies: CD45RA+ positively selected. The sequence was obtained from a man aged 25-45 years in good health. The sequence links TRBV18 to TRBJ1-1, with the D gene too uncertain to name. The CDR3 amino acid sequence is: CASSPRALNTEAFF. The nucleotide sequence reads TGTGCCAGCTCACCAAGGGCACTGAACACTGAAGCTTTCTTT.